Below are 5 T cell receptor beta chains sequenced from a single sample in a study of shared clonotypes between healthy human individuals. Using immunoSEQ multiplex PCR, the repertoire was profiled, and TCRdb retains in-frame clones only, with some absent. The repertoire includes hundreds of thousands of clones, 85% to 95% of them detected once, and 0.11% sits in the top ten. Naive CD8 cells comprised CD45RO-negative, CCR7-positively selected cells, excluding terminally differentiated effector memory CD45RA+ cells. Sequencing input: naive CD8+ T cells sorted from blood. The receptors were sampled from a young woman in good health.

The chain combines TRBV28 with TRBJ2-1; possibly TRBD1 for D (5 bases). This CDR3 has 13 amino acids. The germline CDR1 and CDR2 sequences are MDHEN and SYDVKM. The germline V and J ends were trimmed by 5 bases and 7 bases, with 12 bases remaining between them. CDR3 sequence (DNA): TGTGCCAGCAGTCCGATGGACAAGAATGAGCAGTTCTTC. This encodes CASSPMDKNEQFF. Using reference TRBV28 and TRBJ2-1 for the parts outside the CDR3, the full variable domain is DVKVTQSSRYLVKRTGEKVFLECVQDMDHENMFWYRQDPGLGLRLIYFSYDVKMKEKGDIPEGYSVSREKKERFSLILESASTNQTSMYLCASSPMDKNEQFFGPGTRLTVL.

The chain's CDR3 is CASSILTGTNQPQHF. The CDR3 coding sequence is TGTGCCAGTAGTATACTGACAGGGACCAATCAGCCCCAGCATTTT. This sequence joins TRBV19 and TRBJ1-5; TRBD1 aligns across 7 bases. This CDR3 spans 15 amino acids. Germline assignment: CDR1 LNHDA and CDR2 SQIVND (reference sequence). With 2 bases clipped from V and 3 bases from J, the junction kept 4 bases outside the gene matches.

The chain links TRBV9 to TRBJ2-3; no firm D call. This CDR3 has 16 residues. The germline V gene encodes CDR1 SGDLS and CDR2 YYNGEE. V shed 3 bases and J shed 0 bases, with 14 bases lying between them. CDR3 in DNA: TGTGCCAGCAGCGCGGACGTGGGCTTCAGCACAGATACGCAGTATTTT. Translating gives CASSADVGFSTDTQYF.

Note on this clone: This CDR3 is also generated by other DNA sequences in the sample. The rearrangement links TRBV11-2 to TRBJ2-1, with no clear D. Per germline, CDR1 SGHAT and CDR2 FQNNGV. The CDR3 extends over 12 amino acids. V lost 1 base and J lost 5, with 3 bases in between. The CDR3 nucleotides read TGTGCCAGCAGCTTAGGCAACAATGAGCAGTTCTTC. Amino acids: CASSLGNNEQFF.

The V and J genes are TRBV28 and TRBJ2-7; 13 nucleotides agree with TRBD2. The CDR3 has 14 amino acids. With V trimmed by 6 bases and J by 3 bases, 2 bases remained unmatched. Germline loops: CDR1 MDHEN, CDR2 SYDVKM. CDR3 nucleotides: TGTGCCAGCAGAGGGACTAGCGGGATCTACGAGCAGTACTTC. It encodes CASRGTSGIYEQYF.